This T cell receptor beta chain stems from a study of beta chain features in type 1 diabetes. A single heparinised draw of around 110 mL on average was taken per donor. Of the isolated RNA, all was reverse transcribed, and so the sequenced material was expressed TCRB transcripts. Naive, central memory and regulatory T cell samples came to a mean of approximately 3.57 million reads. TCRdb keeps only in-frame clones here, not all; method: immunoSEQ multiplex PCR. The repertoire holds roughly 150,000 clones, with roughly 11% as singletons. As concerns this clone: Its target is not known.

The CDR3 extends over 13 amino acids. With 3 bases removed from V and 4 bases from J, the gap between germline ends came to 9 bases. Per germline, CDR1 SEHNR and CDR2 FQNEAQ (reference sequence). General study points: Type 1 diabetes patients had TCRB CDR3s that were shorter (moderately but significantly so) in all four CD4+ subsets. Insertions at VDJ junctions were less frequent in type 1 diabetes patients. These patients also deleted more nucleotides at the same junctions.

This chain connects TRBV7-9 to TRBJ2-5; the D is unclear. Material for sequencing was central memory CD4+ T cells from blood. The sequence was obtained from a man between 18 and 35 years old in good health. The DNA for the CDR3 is TGTGCCAGCAGCTTCGCTAGTAGAGAGACCCAGTACTTC. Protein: CASSFASRETQYF.